This is a list of T cell receptor beta chains from one sample in a study of T-cell reconstitution after alpha-beta-depleted transplantation in children. MiXCR was run by TCRdb on the PCR reads, yielding one entry per CDR3 protein. The table includes 400,000 to 450,000 distinct CDR3 sequences, over 40% detected once. Material: PBMCs, obtained before TCRalphabeta/CD19-depleted stem cell transplant. The receptor set was obtained from a girl aged 2 to 9 with aplastic anemia, due to receive a stem cell transplant. CDR3s include the opening cysteine and the closing phenylalanine or tryptophan. The D gene is left open where the match is weak. Expanded clones are given a class, and other clones once, few, many or no size at all.

>TRBJ2-5|NA|NA|TRBV7-2
CASSFMDSIQETQYF
TGTGCCAGCAGCTTCATGGACAGCATCCAAGAGACCCAGTACTTC
>TRBJ1-4|few|NA|TRBV9
CASSVESAGEKLFF
TGTGCCAGCAGCGTAGAGTCAGCGGGGGAAAAACTGTTTTTT
>TRBJ1-3|few|NA|TRBV28
CASRLDRYSGNTIYF
TGTGCCAGCAGACTTGACAGATACTCTGGAAACACCATATATTTT
>TRBJ2-2|NA|TRBD2|TRBV6-5
CASSYSSGRVSTGELFF
TGTGCCAGCAGTTATTCCAGCGGGAGAGTCTCCACCGGGGAGCTGTTTTTT
>TRBJ2-3|many|TRBD2|TRBV7-2
CASSTTSGATDTQYF
TGTGCCAGCAGCACCACTAGCGGGGCCACAGATACGCAGTATTTT
>TRBJ2-7|many|NA|TRBV5-1
CASSLDGSYEQYF
TGTGCCAGCAGTTTAGACGGCTCCTACGAGCAGTACTTC
>TRBJ2-7|NA|NA|TRBV20-1
CSARDLGAALYEQYF
TGCAGTGCTAGAGATCTAGGGGCAGCGTTATACGAGCAGTACTTC
>TRBJ2-1|NA|TRBD2|TRBV7-9
CASSLAEDNEQFF
TGTGCCAGCAGTCTAGCGGAAGACAATGAGCAGTTCTTC
>TRBJ1-1|NA|NA|TRBV5-1
CASSLGDGRNTEAFF
TGCGCCAGCAGCTTGGGCGACGGACGGAACACTGAAGCTTTCTTT
>TRBJ2-7|NA|NA|TRBV9
CASSVGAARNYEQYF
TGTGCCAGCAGCGTAGGGGCAGCCCGGAATTACGAGCAGTACTTC
>TRBJ2-7|NA|NA|TRBV27
CASSLPGRGEQYF
TGTGCCAGCAGTTTACCAGGGCGAGGCGAGCAGTACTTC
>TRBJ2-1|NA|NA|TRBV9
CASSDLEGQFF
TGTGCCAGCAGCGACCTAGAGGGGCAGTTCTTC
>TRBJ2-2|many|NA|TRBV7-3
CASSLTGSNTGELFF
TGTGCCAGCAGCTTAACAGGGTCGAACACCGGGGAGCTGTTTTTT
>TRBJ2-2|many|NA|TRBV5-1
CASSLQGQHTGELFF
TGCGCCAGCAGCCTCCAGGGGCAGCACACCGGGGAGCTGTTTTTT
>TRBJ1-5|few|NA|TRBV6-7
CASSYVNPRYSNQPQHF
TGTGCCAGCAGTTACGTCAATCCCCGATATAGCAATCAGCCCCAGCATTTT
>TRBJ2-5|few|NA|TRBV5-1
CASKGASIQETQYF
TGCGCCAGCAAGGGTGCTTCGATCCAAGAGACCCAGTACTTC
>TRBJ2-4|few|NA|TRBV11-2
CASSLDRGRGNIQYF
TGTGCCAGCAGCTTAGATAGAGGCCGGGGAAACATTCAGTACTTC